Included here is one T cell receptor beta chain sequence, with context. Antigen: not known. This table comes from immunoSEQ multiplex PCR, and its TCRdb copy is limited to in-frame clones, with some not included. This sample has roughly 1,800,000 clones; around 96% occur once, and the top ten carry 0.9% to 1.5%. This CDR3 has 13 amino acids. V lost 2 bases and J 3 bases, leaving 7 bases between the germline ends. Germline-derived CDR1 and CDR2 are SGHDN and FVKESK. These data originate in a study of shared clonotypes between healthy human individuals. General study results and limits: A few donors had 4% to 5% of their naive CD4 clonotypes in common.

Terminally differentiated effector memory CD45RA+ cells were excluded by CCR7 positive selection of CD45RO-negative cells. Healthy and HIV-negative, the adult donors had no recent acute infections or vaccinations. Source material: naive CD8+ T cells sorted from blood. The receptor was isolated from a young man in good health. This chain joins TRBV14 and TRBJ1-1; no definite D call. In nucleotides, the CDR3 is TGTGCCAGCAGCCAAAGTCTGCACACTGAAGCTTTCTTT. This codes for CASSQSLHTEAFF.